The clone carrying this T cell receptor beta chain is a singleton in its sample. Generated by immunoSEQ multiplex PCR, the TCRdb table keeps only in-frame clones and is missing some. The sample gives more than 95,000 clones, almost 95% of which show up once; about 0.93% is in the top ten. The sample belongs to a study of T cell changes during pregnancy in multiple sclerosis. Sequenced here: peripheral blood, sampled after pregnancy. The TCR sequence derives from a female donor with multiple sclerosis, enrolled in a pregnancy study.

CDR3 nucleotides: TGTGCCAGCAGCCCCAGCGGGGGCAAGGTCTACGAGCAGTACTTC. Its translation: CASSPSGGKVYEQYF. This chain uses TRBV7-2 with TRBJ2-7, with 8 bases matching TRBD2. This CDR3 spans 15 amino acids. The V and J ends lost 5 bases and 3 bases, in that order; junction bases with no gene match: 9. Per germline, CDR1 SGHTA and CDR2 FQGNSA.